These 28 T cell receptor beta chains share one sample of origin, sequenced in a study of OX40 agonist ivuxolimab in advanced cancers. Measured with immunoSEQ multiplex PCR; TCRdb has only the in-frame clones, and not every one. The sample has tens of thousands of clones, 89% seen once. This material consisted of CD4+ or CD8+ T cells sorted from blood, taken in a trial of the OX40 agonist ivuxolimab. The source is an adult with an advanced solid tumor such as melanoma, head and neck, liver or kidney cancer.

This sequence joins TRBV29-1 and TRBJ2-3; the D gene is possibly TRBD2 (6 bases). Per germline, CDR1 SQVTM and CDR2 ANQGSEA. CDR3 length equals 17 residues. V was clipped by 7 bases and J by 0 bases, with 23 bases between them. CDR3 loop: CSGQGGTGPFSTDTQYF. The CDR3 DNA sequence: TGCAGCGGCCAAGGAGGGACCGGCCCCTTTAGCACAGATACGCAGTATTTT.

The rearrangement links TRBV10-1 to TRBJ1-3; a possible D gene is TRBD1 (6 bases). Trimming left V 3 bases short and J 2 bases short, with 11 bases between. Looked up from germline, CDR1 is WNHNN and CDR2 is SYGVQD (reference sequence). There are 15 residues in the CDR3. DNA of the CDR3: TGCGCCAGCAGTGATGGGGGCTCCGCTGGAAACACCATATATTTT. This translates into CASSDGGSAGNTIYF.

In this sample, this clone turned up a few times. The CDR3 here is CASSLWNDEQFF. The CDR3 DNA is TGCGCCAGCAGCTTGTGGAACGATGAGCAGTTCTTC. V usage is TRBV5-1 and J usage is TRBJ2-1; D is unresolved. V shed 1 base and J shed 8 bases, with 7 bases lying between them. Germline CDR1 is SGHRS and CDR2 is YFSETQ. This CDR3 is 12 amino acids long.

This clone was seen only once. The chain combines TRBV2 with TRBJ2-1; D could derive from TRBD1 or TRBD2 (5 bases each). Germline lookup yields CDR1 SNHLY and CDR2 FYNNEI. The CDR3 loop spans 11 amino acids. V lost 8 bases to trimming and J lost 6 bases, with 8 bases between them. The CDR3 protein is CASRDGNEQFF. Written as DNA, the CDR3 is TGTGCCAGCCGGGACGGCAATGAGCAGTTCTTC. The full variable domain, completed using reference TRBV2 and TRBJ2-1, is EPEVTQTPSHQVTQMGQEVILRCVPISNHLYFYWYRQILGQKVEFLVSFYNNEISEKSEIFDDQFSVERPDGSNFTLKIRSTKLEDSAMYFCASRDGNEQFFGPGTRLTVL.

CDR3 region: CASSEAGTGSYSPLHF. CDR3 DNA sequence: TGTGCCAGCAGTGAAGCCGGGACAGGGAGTTATTCACCCCTCCACTTT. V is TRBV6-4 and J is TRBJ1-6; 9 bases are a match to TRBD1. CDR3 length equals 16 residues. Germline V gene lookup returns CDR1 MRHNA and CDR2 SNTAGT. The junction had 8 bases not matched to a gene; V was cut back by 3 bases and J by 8 bases.

The rearrangement uses TRBV9 and TRBJ1-2; 9 nucleotides align to TRBD1. The junction had 9 bases not matched to a gene; V was cut back by 4 bases and J by 2 bases. This CDR3 has 16 amino acids. Germline V gene sequence: CDR1 SGDLS, CDR2 YYNGEE. CDR3 sequence: CASSLKTGGENYGYTF. For the CDR3, the DNA is TGTGCCAGCAGCCTAAAGACAGGGGGAGAAAACTATGGCTACACCTTC.

V gene TRBV5-1 combines with J gene TRBJ2-3, with TRBD2 matching over 10 bases. This CDR3 spans 16 amino acids. CDR1 SGHRS and CDR2 YFSETQ come from the germline V gene. The V and J ends lost 4 bases and 4 bases, in that order; junction bases with no gene match: 9. For the CDR3, the DNA is TGCGCCAGCAGCCGTGGGAGCGGGGGGGCCGCAGATACGCAGTATTTT. Translation: CASSRGSGGAADTQYF.

The V call is TRBV6-1, the J call TRBJ1-1, with D unclear. V was trimmed by 3 bases and J by 1 base, leaving 6 bases between them. Germline-derived CDR1 and CDR2 are MNHNS and SASEGT. The CDR3 is made up of 13 amino acids. This CDR3 is CASSEIRNTEAFF. DNA of the CDR3: TGTGCCAGCAGTGAGATTAGGAACACTGAAGCTTTCTTT.

The chain is built from TRBV18 and TRBJ1-1; TRBD1 matches at 11 bases. Germline assignment: CDR1 KGHSH and CDR2 LQKENI. With 2 bases clipped from V and 4 bases from J, the junction kept 9 bases outside the gene matches. The CDR3 loop spans 17 amino acids. CDR3 nucleotides: TGTGCCAGCTCACCAGGAGGACAGGGGGCGTGGGTCACTGAAGCTTTCTTT. Translating it yields CASSPGGQGAWVTEAFF.

This sequence joins TRBV19 and TRBJ1-1, with D possibly matching TRBD1 (6 bases). The CDR3 totals 14 residues. Germline values: CDR1 LNHDA, CDR2 SQIVND (reference sequence). Trimming left V 8 bases short and J 2 bases short, with 15 bases between. CDR3 nucleotide sequence: TGTGCCAGTCGCGACCAGGGGAGTAACACTGAAGCTTTCTTT. It specifies CASRDQGSNTEAFF. The variable domain in full, with the rest retrieved from reference TRBV19 and TRBJ1-1, is DGGITQSPKYLFRKEGQNVTLSCEQNLNHDAMYWYRQDPGQGLRLIYYSQIVNDFQKGDIAEGYSVSREKKESFPLTVTSAQKNPTAFYLCASRDQGSNTEAFFGQGTRLTVV.

The chain recombines TRBV28 with TRBJ1-6; 9 bases match TRBD1. V lost 4 bases, J lost 9 bases, and 7 bases stayed unmatched. Germline values: CDR1 MDHEN, CDR2 SYDVKM. This CDR3 is built from 15 residues. The CDR3 DNA follows: TGTGCCAGCAGTTCGCCCGGGACAGGGATTTCACCCCTCCACTTT. Protein sequence: CASSSPGTGISPLHF.

The chain combines TRBV7-9 with TRBJ1-2; no clear D. The V end lost 5 bases, the J end lost 2 bases, and 12 bases lay between the germline ends. Germline CDR1 SEHNR, CDR2 FQNEAQ (reference sequence). This CDR3 is 14 amino acids long. CDR3 bases: TGTGCCAGCAGCCCGGCCAGAGAAAACTATGGCTACACCTTC. This encodes CASSPARENYGYTF.

This rearrangement joins TRBV6-6 to TRBJ1-1; 8 bases line up with TRBD1. Trimming removed 9 bases from V and 5 bases from J; junction bases left unmatched: 5. This CDR3 is 12 amino acids long. Germline V lookup: CDR1 MNHNY, CDR2 SVGAGI (reference sequence). CDR3 in DNA: TGTGCCAGTAACAGGGGGGCGACTGAAGCTTTCTTT. It yields the protein CASNRGATEAFF.

V gene TRBV19 combines with J gene TRBJ1-2; no definite D call. Trimming pared 7 bases from V and 5 bases from J, leaving 8 bases between. Germline CDR1 is LNHDA and CDR2 is SQIVND (reference sequence). The CDR3 runs 11 residues. The CDR3 is CASTDGYGYTF. CDR3 bases: TGTGCCAGTACCGACGGATATGGCTACACCTTC.

This sequence joins TRBV2 and TRBJ2-6; TRBD2 might be the D (6 bases). The length of the CDR3 is 12 residues. Germline values: CDR1 SNHLY, CDR2 FYNNEI. Deletions cut 9 bases from V and 6 bases from J, with 9 bases between. Here the CDR3 reads CASTGVANVLTF. For the CDR3, the DNA is TGTGCCAGTACGGGGGTGGCCAACGTCCTGACTTTC. Together with reference TRBV2 and TRBJ2-6, the CDR3 gives the full variable domain: EPEVTQTPSHQVTQMGQEVILRCVPISNHLYFYWYRQILGQKVEFLVSFYNNEISEKSEIFDDQFSVERPDGSNFTLKIRSTKLEDSAMYFCASTGVANVLTFGAGSRLTVL.

The sample holds a few counts of this clone. The chain joins TRBV5-1 to TRBJ2-3; TRBD2 aligns across 8 bases. The V gene end was trimmed by 8 bases and the J gene end by 5 bases; junction bases not matched to a gene: 10. The CDR3 contains 14 residues. Germline V gene lookup returns CDR1 SGHRS and CDR2 YFSETQ. The CDR3 bases are TGCGCCAGTACGGGACTAGTAGGGGTAGATACGCAGTATTTT. Encoded protein: CASTGLVGVDTQYF.

The chain carries TRBV5-6 and TRBJ1-2; D perhaps matches TRBD1 (6 bases). CDR3 length: 12 amino acids. Germline CDR1 reads SGHDT; CDR2 reads YYEEEE. Trimming stripped 9 bases from V and 5 bases from J, with 14 bases between. CDR3 in DNA: TGTGCCACCTCTACAGGGAGGTATGGCTACACCTTC. Amino acids: CATSTGRYGYTF.

The CDR3, as DNA: TGTGCCAGCAGAAGTTTGCCCCGGGCAGACAGCTCCTACGAGCAGTACTTC. Amino acid sequence: CASRSLPRADSSYEQYF. The rearrangement joins TRBV28 to TRBJ2-7; D might be TRBD1 (5 bases). The length of the CDR3 is 17 residues. The germline gives CDR1 MDHEN, CDR2 SYDVKM. Trimming removed 6 bases from V and 0 bases from J, with 21 bases in between.

CDR3 in DNA: TGTGCCAGCGGTATTAGCGGAGTGTTAGAGACCCAGTACTTC. Its translation is CASGISGVLETQYF. The chain couples TRBV27 to TRBJ2-5; D perhaps matches TRBD2 (6 bases). Germline assignment: CDR1 MNHEY and CDR2 SMNVEV (reference sequence). The length of the CDR3 is 14 residues. V lost 8 bases, J lost 4 bases, and 17 bases lay in between.

This chain joins TRBV7-6 and TRBJ2-7; unclear D gene. Germline V gene data show CDR1 as SGHVS and CDR2 as FNYEAQ. This CDR3 is built from 17 residues. V shed 0 bases and J shed 3 bases, with 18 bases lying between them. The CDR3 is CASSLASSLSPLYEQYF. The CDR3 coding sequence is TGTGCCAGCAGCTTAGCCAGCTCTCTATCCCCCCTCTACGAGCAGTACTTC.

This clone has at least ten counts. This chain links TRBV7-3 with TRBJ2-2, with 7 nucleotides matching TRBD2. V shed 6 bases, J shed 3 bases, and the junction held 10 bases outside the gene matches. From germline, CDR1 is SGHTA and CDR2 FQGTGA. This CDR3 region has 16 residues. The chain's CDR3 is CASSRLATGDTGELFF. The CDR3 coding sequence is TGTGCCAGCAGTCGACTAGCCACCGGGGACACCGGGGAGCTGTTTTTT. The full variable domain, its missing parts supplied by reference TRBV7-3 and TRBJ2-2, is GAGVSQTPSNKVTEKGKYVELRCDPISGHTALYWYRQSLGQGPEFLIYFQGTGAADDSGLPNDRFFAVRPEGSVSTLKIQRTERGDSAVYLCASSRLATGDTGELFFGEGSRLTVL.

The V and J genes are TRBV9 and TRBJ1-2; perhaps TRBD1 as D (6 bases). Germline CDR1 is SGDLS and CDR2 is YYNGEE. V lost 6 bases and J 4 bases, leaving 13 bases between the germline ends. The CDR3 extends over 13 amino acids. The CDR3 reads CASTPGQSYGYTF. In DNA form, the CDR3 reads TGTGCCAGCACCCCTGGACAGTCCTATGGCTACACCTTC.

CDR3 sequence: CATSRTIDQPQHF. The CDR3 coding sequence is TGTGCCACCAGCAGGACAATCGATCAGCCCCAGCATTTT. The chain recombines TRBV15 with TRBJ1-5; D is unresolved. This CDR3 has 13 amino acids. Deletions cut 3 bases from V and 5 bases from J, with 8 bases between. The V gene's germline CDR1 is LNHNV and CDR2 YYDKDF (reference sequence). Full variable domain (remainder filled in from reference TRBV15 and TRBJ1-5): DAMVIQNPRYQVTQFGKPVTLSCSQTLNHNVMYWYQQKSSQAPKLLFHYYDKDFNNEADTPDNFQSRRPNTSFCFLDIRSPGLGDTAMYLCATSRTIDQPQHFGDGTRLSIL.

In regard to this clone: The same CDR3 arises from other DNA sequences in this sample as well. This rearrangement joins TRBV7-9 to TRBJ1-5; D possibly corresponds to TRBD1 (6 bases). Germline V gene sequence: CDR1 SEHNR, CDR2 FQNEAQ (reference sequence). This CDR3 has 17 residues. V lost 1 base and J lost 2, with 15 bases in between. The CDR3 DNA reads as TGTGCCAGCAGCTTAGGGGCCGGGGGGCGAGGCAATCAGCCCCAGCATTTT. Encoded protein: CASSLGAGGRGNQPQHF.

This clone has only one observation. The chain employs TRBV28 and TRBJ1-3; no clear D gene. Looked up from germline, CDR1 is MDHEN and CDR2 is SYDVKM. This CDR3 has 15 amino acids. Trimming removed 3 bases from V and 2 bases from J, with 11 bases in between. The CDR3 bases are TGTGCCAGCAGTTTGCCGGGAGATACTGGAAACACCATATATTTT. It yields the protein CASSLPGDTGNTIYF.

This chain links TRBV9 with TRBJ2-1; D not resolved. Deletions cut 0 bases from V and 6 bases from J, with 10 bases between. The CDR3 contains 14 residues. Germline-derived CDR1 and CDR2 are SGDLS and YYNGEE. The CDR3 coding sequence is TGTGCCAGCAGCGTAGGTGGCAGGCTCAATGAGCAGTTCTTC. It encodes CASSVGGRLNEQFF.

The chain links TRBV7-9 to TRBJ1-2; perhaps TRBD1 as D (6 bases). With 0 bases removed from V and 12 bases from J, the gap between germline ends came to 14 bases. Per the germline V gene, CDR1 is SEHNR and CDR2 is FQNEAQ (reference sequence). This CDR3 is 13 amino acids long. CDR3 residues: CASSLAGTRVNTF. The CDR3 DNA follows: TGTGCCAGCAGCTTAGCGGGGACACGGGTTAACACCTTC.

The chain has TRBV28 and TRBJ1-2; a weak D match, TRBD1 (5 bases). CDR3 length: 15 residues. Trimming cost V 5 bases and J 11 bases, with 24 bases left between them. Germline values: CDR1 MDHEN, CDR2 SYDVKM. The CDR3: CASSPSPGAGKSYTF. CDR3 coding DNA: TGTGCCAGCAGTCCCTCCCCCGGGGCTGGAAAATCGTACACCTTC.